This entry lists 3 T cell receptor beta chains sequenced from one sample in a study of blood T cell repertoires in COVID-19. Clones were read by immunoSEQ multiplex PCR, and TCRdb kept only the in-frame ones, dropping some. There are 150,000 to 200,000 clones in the sample; approximately 87% occur only once, and 0.85% to 0.95% lies in the top ten. Sequenced input: peripheral blood. Source of these receptors: a woman younger than 35 who had recovered from COVID-19.

This clone was counted only a few times. The V gene is TRBV2, the J gene TRBJ1-5, with D maybe TRBD1 (5 bases). Germline V CDR1 and CDR2: SNHLY, FYNNEI. CDR3 size: 14 residues. V was cut by 3 bases and J by 6 bases, with 12 bases left in between. The CDR3 loop reads CASSEGQNPQPQHF. DNA of the CDR3: TGTGCCAGCAGTGAGGGGCAGAACCCTCAGCCCCAGCATTTT.

This clone was picked up one time. The chain is built from TRBV28 and TRBJ2-3, with 7 positions matching TRBD1. The CDR3 is 15 residues long. Germline V gives CDR1 MDHEN, CDR2 SYDVKM. V lost 2 bases to trimming and J lost 7 bases; unmatched junction nucleotides: 9. CDR3 in DNA: TGTGCCAGCAGTTTAGGTTCGACAGGGACGAATACGCAGTATTTT. Its protein product is CASSLGSTGTNTQYF.

The chain's CDR3 is CASSGQFLYGYTF. The CDR3 DNA reads TGTGCCAGTAGTGGACAGTTCCTTTATGGCTACACCTTC. The genes are TRBV19 and TRBJ1-2, with D possibly matching TRBD1 (6 bases). V lost 5 bases to trimming and J lost 5 bases, with 12 bases between them. This CDR3 is 13 amino acids long. Per the germline V gene, CDR1 is LNHDA and CDR2 is SQIVND (reference sequence).